One and the same sample provided the 5 T cell receptor beta chains below, sequenced in a study of neurological immune-mediated disorders. A single record per CDR3 protein comes from TCRdb applying MiXCR to the 5' RACE reads. Of approximately 48,000 distinct CDR3 sequences in the sample, 16% were seen once. The sequenced sample was PBMCs. The receptors derive from a man aged 60 to 75 in good health.

This clonotype was detected ten times or more. The chain carries TRBV29-1 and TRBJ1-2, with D unresolved. Germline V gives CDR1 SQVTM, CDR2 ANQGSEA. Trimming shortened V by 0 bases and J by 4 bases, and 12 bases separated the two germline ends. CDR3 length equals 14 residues. The CDR3 here is CSVEDSYASYGYTF. DNA for the CDR3: TGCAGCGTTGAAGATTCCTACGCTTCCTATGGCTACACCTTC.

This chain connects TRBV2 to TRBJ1-5, with TRBD1 matching 10 bases. Trimming took 5 bases from V and 9 from J; bases not matched to a gene: 13. Germline CDR1 and CDR2: SNHLY and FYNNEI. This CDR3 has 16 amino acids. The CDR3 region has the DNA TGTGCCAGCAGTCCTACCCGGACAGGGGGGACAGGGCCCCAGCATTTT. Amino acids: CASSPTRTGGTGPQHF.

The chain recombines TRBV5-1 with TRBJ2-5, with D unclear. Trimming took off 0 bases at V and 5 bases at J, with 11 bases between the two ends. The CDR3 contains 14 residues. Germline V CDR1 and CDR2: SGHRS, YFSETQ. The CDR3 DNA follows: TGCGCCAGCAGCTTGGATGTCGGGCGGGAGACCCAGTACTTC. It codes for CASSLDVGRETQYF.

This chain connects TRBV29-1 to TRBJ1-5; D gene ambiguous. Trimming took off 5 bases at V and 3 bases at J, with 11 bases between the two ends. This CDR3 is 13 amino acids long. Looked up from germline, CDR1 is SQVTM and CDR2 is ANQGSEA. CDR3 amino acids: CSVLIGSNQPQHF. The CDR3 bases are TGCAGCGTTCTGATAGGGTCCAATCAGCCCCAGCATTTT.

This clonotype was seen many times. This rearrangement joins TRBV5-1 to TRBJ2-2, with TRBD1 matching over 7 bases. The CDR3 spans 16 residues. With 4 bases clipped from V and 4 bases from J, the junction kept 10 bases outside the gene matches. CDR1 is SGHRS, CDR2 YFSETQ, per germline. The CDR3, as DNA: TGCGCCAGCAGCCCAAGACAGGGAGTAAGCACCGGGGAGCTGTTTTTT. It yields the protein CASSPRQGVSTGELFF.